The 31 T cell receptor beta chains reported below all come from one sample, sequenced in a study of vaccination effects on CD4 cells after COVID-19. Following 10 days of culture, CD4+ T cells were isolated. Sequencing was performed with immunoSEQ multiplex PCR; in TCRdb, only in-frame clones are kept and a portion is missing. The sample includes 50,000 or so clones, more than 65% of them seen just once. Their antigens remain unidentified. Sequenced material: CD4+ T cells from PBMCs cultured without peptide, taken before COVID-19 vaccination. These receptors all stem from a human donor who received a COVID-19 vaccine.

The table lists this clone with a few counts. This sequence joins TRBV28 and TRBJ1-2; perhaps TRBD1 as D (5 bases). Germline V CDR1 and CDR2: MDHEN, SYDVKM. Trimming left V 4 bases short and J 4 bases short, with 13 bases between. The CDR3 is 14 amino acids. The CDR3 DNA sequence: TGTGCCAGCAGTTACTTCGACAGAGTCTATGGCTACACCTTC. Translation gives CASSYFDRVYGYTF.

This clone was seen more than once but under ten times. This chain uses TRBV4-1 with TRBJ1-4, with 9 bases that match TRBD1. Germline trimming cut 5 bases from V and 11 bases from J; bases unmatched to any gene: 6. This CDR3 region has 13 residues. Germline assignment: CDR1 MGHRA and CDR2 YSYEKL. CDR3 loop: CASSSETGGKLFF. The CDR3, as DNA: TGCGCCAGCAGCAGCGAGACAGGGGGGAAACTGTTTTTT.

CDR3 in amino acids: CASSYVGAQETQYF. CDR3 coding DNA: TGTGCCAGCAGTTATGTGGGGGCTCAAGAGACCCAGTACTTC. The rearrangement uses TRBV6-2 or TRBV6-3 and TRBJ2-5; perhaps TRBD1 as D (6 bases). The CDR3 spans 14 residues. Germline CDR1 is MNHEY and CDR2 is SVGEGT. Trimming removed 3 bases from V and 2 bases from J, with 10 bases in between.

This clone was seen a handful of times. Additional DNA sequences in this sample encode the identical CDR3. V is TRBV5-1 and J is TRBJ1-3; TRBD1 aligns across 8 bases. This CDR3 has 15 amino acids. Trimming cost V 4 bases and J 1 base; bases outside gene matches: 4. Germline assignment: CDR1 SGHRS and CDR2 YFSETQ. CDR3 loop: CASSPGTGSGNTIYF. The DNA for the CDR3 is TGCGCCAGCAGCCCCGGGACAGGATCTGGAAACACCATATATTTT.

The table lists this clone with a few counts. The V gene is TRBV10-3, the J gene TRBJ1-6; TRBD1 matches 10 bases. CDR1 and CDR2 (germline): ENHRY, SYGVKD. V trimming: 6 bases; J trimming: 8 bases; junction bases outside the gene matches: 1. The CDR3 runs to 13 residues. This CDR3 reads CAIRTGGDSPLHF. The CDR3 DNA sequence: TGTGCCATCAGGACAGGGGGCGATTCACCCCTCCACTTT.

The DNA for the CDR3 is TGTGCCAGCAGCCTCCAGGGGGCCCGGGGCAATCAGCCCCAGCATTTT. The encoded protein is CASSLQGARGNQPQHF. The gene calls are TRBV4-2 and TRBJ1-5; 8 bases match TRBD1. The length of the CDR3 is 16 residues. CDR1 and CDR2 from the germline V gene are LGHNA and YNFKEQ. V lost 4 bases and J lost 2; bases outside the gene matches: 7.

This clone was recorded only once. The chain carries TRBV18 and TRBJ1-3; 8 bases align to TRBD1. The CDR3 is 16 amino acids. The germline V gene encodes CDR1 KGHSH and CDR2 LQKENI. V lost 1 base, J lost 4 bases, and 6 bases stayed unmatched. CDR3: CASSPQDRASGNTIYF. The CDR3 nucleotides are TGTGCCAGCTCACCACAGGACAGGGCTTCAGGAAACACCATATATTTT.

This clone has only a few counts. V gene TRBV3-1 (or the pseudogene TRBV3-2) combines with J gene TRBJ2-7, with D possibly TRBD1 on 5 matching bases. This CDR3 has 15 amino acids. V was pared by 4 bases and J by 0 bases, with 13 bases between. CDR1 LGHDT and CDR2 YNNKEL come from the germline V gene (reference sequence). The CDR3 DNA is TGTGCCAGCAGCCTGTCGGCAGGGTCCTCCTACGAGCAGTACTTC. It yields the protein CASSLSAGSSYEQYF.

This chain uses TRBV10-3 with TRBJ2-5, with D perhaps TRBD1 (6 bases). Trimming took 0 bases from V and 13 from J, leaving 18 bases between them. Germline CDR1 is ENHRY and CDR2 is SYGVKD. The length of the CDR3 is 14 residues. The CDR3 reads CAISESTGPAELYF. In DNA, the CDR3 is TGTGCCATCAGTGAGTCCACAGGGCCGGCCGAATTGTACTTC.

V is TRBV6-6 and J is TRBJ2-5, with a weak D call TRBD1 (5 bases). The CDR3 is 13 amino acids. CDR1 MNHNY and CDR2 SVGAGI come from the germline V gene (reference sequence). V lost 7 bases and J 2 bases, leaving 11 bases between the germline ends. CDR3: CASTHNRQETQYF. The CDR3 nucleotides read TGTGCCAGCACCCACAACAGGCAAGAGACCCAGTACTTC.

The V gene is TRBV4-3, the J gene TRBJ1-1; the D gene is possibly TRBD1 (5 bases). The CDR3 contains 13 residues. Deletions cut 0 bases from V and 7 bases from J, with 9 bases between. Germline V gives CDR1 LGHNA, CDR2 YSLEER. The CDR3 DNA follows: TGCGCCAGCAGCCAAGAGGGGGGTAATGAAGCTTTCTTT. Amino acids: CASSQEGGNEAFF.

This chain joins TRBV18 and TRBJ1-5, with D possibly TRBD1 on 6 matching bases. Germline lookup yields CDR1 KGHSH and CDR2 LQKENI. The ends were cut back, 6 bases at V and 7 bases at J, with 16 bases in the middle. The CDR3 has 14 residues. As DNA, the CDR3 is TGTGCCAGCTCTCTCGGACAGTTAGGACAGCCCCAGCATTTT. This translates into CASSLGQLGQPQHF.

The V and J genes are TRBV4-1 and TRBJ2-1, with 9 nucleotides matching TRBD2. The V gene's germline CDR1 is MGHRA and CDR2 YSYEKL. Trimming cost V 2 bases and J 1 base; bases outside gene matches: 3. CDR3 length: 16 amino acids. The CDR3 region has the DNA TGCGCCAGCAGCCAATGGACTAGCGCTTCCTACAATGAGCAGTTCTTC. Translating gives CASSQWTSASYNEQFF.

This clone occurred a few times. This may be a read error: a much more frequent sequence differs by one nucleotide. Other nucleotide sequences in the sample specify the same CDR3. The chain uses TRBV6-5 and TRBJ2-5, with TRBD1 identical over 11 bases. The CDR3 has 12 amino acids. V lost 10 bases and J lost 5; bases outside the gene matches: 3. Germline values: CDR1 MNHEY, CDR2 SVGAGI. For the CDR3, the DNA is TGTGCCACCGGGACAGGGGGTGAGACCCAGTACTTC. It codes for CATGTGGETQYF.

This clone was detected only a few times. This chain links TRBV12-3 or TRBV12-4 with TRBJ1-2; 9 bases are shared with TRBD1. Losses at the gene ends were 2 bases for V and 7 bases for J; bases not matched to a gene: 2. The CDR3 length is 13 residues. For the CDR3, the DNA is TGTGCCAGCAGTTTAAGACAGGGGGGTGGCTACACCTTC. The encoded protein is CASSLRQGGGYTF.

This chain connects TRBV24-1 to TRBJ2-3; 9 nucleotides match TRBD2. This CDR3 has 15 amino acids. J was trimmed by 3 bases and V by 6 bases; bases with no gene match: 6. Germline-derived CDR1 and CDR2 are KGHDR and SFDVKD. The CDR3 DNA is TGTGCCACCAGTAGTCCTAGCGGGGATACAGATACGCAGTATTTT. Its protein is CATSSPSGDTDTQYF.

Relative to its sample, this clone is medium-sized. The chain employs TRBV4-2 and TRBJ2-1, with 8 bases matching TRBD1. This CDR3 contains 14 residues. V was clipped by 3 bases and J by 4 bases; unmatched bases: 2. Germline CDR1 LGHNA, CDR2 YNFKEQ. The CDR3 sequence: CASSQDRAYNEQFF. The CDR3 DNA follows: TGTGCCAGCAGCCAGGACAGGGCTTACAATGAGCAGTTCTTC.

The rearrangement links TRBV6-2 or TRBV6-3 to TRBJ2-1; possibly TRBD2 for D (6 bases). The CDR3 is made up of 17 amino acids. Trimming left V 2 bases short and J 0 bases short, with 14 bases between. Germline loops: CDR1 MNHEY, CDR2 SVGEGT. The CDR3 protein is CASSYPVGGSSYNEQFF. CDR3 nucleotides: TGTGCCAGCAGTTACCCGGTCGGGGGTAGCTCCTACAATGAGCAGTTCTTC.

The chain couples TRBV5-4 to TRBJ2-7; 11 nucleotides agree with TRBD2. The V segment lost 3 bases and the J segment 1 base; nucleotides outside the gene matches: 3. The CDR3 is 15 residues long. Germline CDR1 and CDR2: SGHNT and YYREEE (reference sequence). The CDR3 here is CASSSGLAVSYEQYF. CDR3 nucleotide sequence: TGTGCCAGCAGCTCGGGACTAGCGGTTTCCTACGAGCAGTACTTC.

This chain uses TRBV10-3 with TRBJ1-5, with no clear D. The germline V gene has CDR1 ENHRY and CDR2 SYGVKD. The CDR3 has 12 residues. Trimming pared 5 bases from V and 4 bases from J, leaving 6 bases between. The CDR3: CAISSSNQPQHF. DNA for the CDR3: TGTGCCATCAGTTCCAGTAATCAGCCCCAGCATTTT.

This clone turned up a few times. The chain joins TRBV19 to TRBJ1-5; 10 positions match TRBD1. The junction had 2 bases not matched to a gene; V was cut back by 5 bases and J by 4 bases. Germline loops: CDR1 LNHDA, CDR2 SQIVND (reference sequence). This CDR3 has 14 amino acids. The DNA of the CDR3 is TGTGCCAGTAGTGGGGGACAGGGGAATCAGCCCCAGCATTTT. As protein: CASSGGQGNQPQHF.

The rearrangement links TRBV5-1 to TRBJ2-1; 10 bases agree with TRBD2. The CDR3 has 20 residues. Germline loops: CDR1 SGHRS, CDR2 YFSETQ. V lost 0 bases, J lost 4 bases, and 16 bases stayed unmatched. Here the CDR3 reads CASSLVGLAVAGGRYNEQFF. The CDR3 bases are TGCGCCAGCAGCTTGGTGGGGTTGGCGGTAGCGGGGGGCCGATACAATGAGCAGTTCTTC.

The J gene is TRBJ2-3, the V gene TRBV5-1; possibly TRBD1 or TRBD2 for D (5 bases each). CDR3 size: 15 residues. Germline V gives CDR1 SGHRS, CDR2 YFSETQ. Trimming stripped 6 bases from V and 5 bases from J, with 19 bases between. The CDR3: CASTGRGTAQDTQYF. DNA for the CDR3: TGCGCCAGCACGGGAAGGGGAACTGCACAAGATACGCAGTATTTT. Full variable domain (missing parts from reference TRBV5-1 and TRBJ2-3): KAGVTQTPRYLIKTRGQQVTLSCSPISGHRSVSWYQQTPGQGLQFLFEYFSETQRNKGNFPGRFSGRQFSNSRSEMNVSTLELGDSALYLCASTGRGTAQDTQYFGPGTRLTVL.

V gene TRBV11-2 combines with J gene TRBJ2-5; 8 bases are shared with TRBD2. The CDR3 runs 14 residues. V lost 2 bases and J lost 2; bases outside the gene matches: 1. The germline CDR1 and CDR2 sequences are SGHAT and FQNNGV. In DNA, the CDR3 is TGTGCCAGCAGCTTAACTAGCGGTCAAGAGACCCAGTACTTC. This codes for CASSLTSGQETQYF.

The genes are TRBV27 and TRBJ1-6, with no clear D. CDR1 MNHEY and CDR2 SMNVEV come from the germline V gene (reference sequence). V lost 2 bases and J 9 bases, leaving 11 bases between the germline ends. The CDR3 is 14 amino acids. CDR3 in DNA: TGTGCCAGCAGTTTAACTATCGGGATTTCACCCCTCCACTTT. Translation gives CASSLTIGISPLHF.

The V and J genes are TRBV30 and TRBJ2-7; 10 nucleotides align to TRBD1. This CDR3 comprises 14 residues. The germline V gene encodes CDR1 GTSNPN and CDR2 SVGIG (reference sequence). V shed 5 bases and J 2 bases; nucleotides not matched to a gene: 6. The CDR3, as DNA: TGTGCCTGGCGCGGACAGGGGGTCGCCTACGAGCAGTACTTC. The encoded protein is CAWRGQGVAYEQYF.

This chain links TRBV9 with TRBJ2-3; TRBD1 matches at 8 bases. V lost 4 bases and J lost 5; bases outside the gene matches: 9. The CDR3 is 15 amino acids. Germline CDR1 and CDR2: SGDLS and YYNGEE. Here the CDR3 reads CASSSRQGWGDTQYF. The CDR3, as DNA: TGTGCCAGCAGCTCCAGACAGGGGTGGGGAGATACGCAGTATTTT. Using reference TRBV9 and TRBJ2-3 for the parts outside the CDR3, the full variable domain is DSGVTQTPKHLITATGQRVTLRCSPRSGDLSVYWYQQSLDQGLQFLIQYYNGEERAKGNILERFSAQQFPDLHSELNLSSLELGDSALYFCASSSRQGWGDTQYFGPGTRLTVL.

In its sample, this clone was seen a few times. This chain uses TRBV5-1 with TRBJ1-6, with 7 bases matching TRBD1. Germline trimming cut 1 base from V and 5 bases from J; bases unmatched to any gene: 3. CDR1 and CDR2 from the germline V gene are SGHRS and YFSETQ. This CDR3 spans 15 amino acids. CDR3 sequence: CASSLTGENNSPLHF. The CDR3 bases are TGCGCCAGCAGCTTGACAGGGGAAAATAATTCACCCCTCCACTTT.

V and J are TRBV6-2 or TRBV6-3 and TRBJ2-1; TRBD2 aligns across 13 bases. V shed 6 bases and J 2 bases; nucleotides not matched to a gene: 7. CDR1 is MNHEY and CDR2 is SVGEGT in the germline V gene. This CDR3 contains 17 residues. CDR3 coding DNA: TGTGCCAGCAGCAAGATACTAGCGGGGGGGACCTACAATGAGCAGTTCTTC. Its translation: CASSKILAGGTYNEQFF.

The chain combines TRBV5-4 with TRBJ2-2; TRBD2 might be the D (6 bases). V shed 2 bases and J shed 6 bases, with 17 bases lying between them. This CDR3 spans 16 amino acids. CDR1 is SGHNT, CDR2 YYREEE, per germline (reference sequence). The CDR3 reads CASSLPSGRGSGELFF. The DNA for the CDR3 is TGTGCCAGCAGCTTACCGTCGGGGCGGGGATCCGGGGAGCTGTTTTTT.

The chain has TRBV3-1 (or the pseudogene TRBV3-2) and TRBJ1-6; the match to TRBD1 covers 8 bases. V shed 6 bases and J 8 bases; nucleotides not matched to a gene: 9. Germline V gene lookup returns CDR1 LGHDT and CDR2 YNNKEL (reference sequence). The CDR3 contains 15 residues. CDR3 loop: CASRETGTGYSPLHF. The CDR3 DNA sequence: TGTGCCAGCAGGGAGACCGGGACAGGTTATTCACCCCTCCACTTT.